This entry lists 8 T cell receptor beta chains sequenced from one sample in a study of blood T cell repertoires in COVID-19. Clones were sequenced by immunoSEQ multiplex PCR, and TCRdb holds only the in-frame ones, with some missing. The sample includes 62,000 or so clones, 86% of them seen just once. Source material: peripheral blood. These receptors were collected from a woman aged 55-70 years with acute or convalescent COVID-19.

The V call is TRBV19, the J call TRBJ1-2; D unresolved. Germline V gene lookup returns CDR1 LNHDA and CDR2 SQIVND (reference sequence). The CDR3 has 15 residues. V was shortened by 1 base and J by 8 bases, with 17 bases between the two germline ends. This CDR3 is CASSIGGGGVLGYTF. The CDR3 coding sequence is TGTGCCAGTAGTATAGGAGGTGGAGGAGTTCTCGGCTACACCTTC.

The chain is built from TRBV4-1 and TRBJ2-1; 11 bases line up with TRBD2. J lost 9 bases, V lost 0 bases, and 16 bases had no gene match. This CDR3 has 19 amino acids. Germline assignment: CDR1 MGHRA and CDR2 YSYEKL. The CDR3 protein is CASSQDYWRALAGGGEQFF. For the CDR3, the DNA is TGCGCCAGCAGCCAAGATTATTGGAGGGCTCTAGCGGGAGGAGGTGAGCAGTTCTTC.

The chain couples TRBV27 to TRBJ1-1; a possible D gene is TRBD1 (5 bases). Germline assignment: CDR1 MNHEY and CDR2 SMNVEV (reference sequence). The CDR3 runs to 13 residues. V lost 6 bases and J 4 bases, leaving 12 bases between the germline ends. The CDR3 loop reads CASRASGGTEAFF. In DNA form, the CDR3 reads TGTGCCAGCAGGGCCAGCGGGGGCACTGAAGCTTTCTTT.

The rearrangement links TRBV5-1 to TRBJ1-1; D possibly corresponds to TRBD1 (5 bases). The CDR3 sequence is 13 residues long. Trimming pared 5 bases from V and 3 bases from J, leaving 11 bases between. CDR1 is SGHRS, CDR2 YFSETQ, per germline. The chain's CDR3 is CASRISGDTEAFF. DNA for the CDR3: TGCGCCAGCAGAATTTCGGGGGACACTGAAGCTTTCTTT.

This clone was seen a few times. This CDR3 reads CSASSGGNYNEQFF. DNA of the CDR3: TGCAGTGCTAGTAGCGGGGGGAACTACAATGAGCAGTTCTTC. This rearrangement joins TRBV20-1 to TRBJ2-1; TRBD2 matches at 10 bases. CDR1 is DFQATT and CDR2 is SNEGSKA in the germline V gene (reference sequence). CDR3 length: 14 amino acids. V lost 3 bases, J lost 3 bases, and 2 bases stayed unmatched.

The V call is TRBV2, the J call TRBJ1-1; D is possibly TRBD1 (6 bases). The CDR3 contains 15 residues. V shed 6 bases and J shed 0 bases, with 14 bases lying between them. CDR1 is SNHLY, CDR2 FYNNEI, per germline. This CDR3 reads CASRLDSLMNTEAFF. CDR3 sequence (DNA): TGTGCCAGCAGATTGGACAGCCTCATGAACACTGAAGCTTTCTTT. Full variable domain (rest looked up from reference TRBV2 and TRBJ1-1): EPEVTQTPSHQVTQMGQEVILRCVPISNHLYFYWYRQILGQKVEFLVSFYNNEISEKSEIFDDQFSVERPDGSNFTLKIRSTKLEDSAMYFCASRLDSLMNTEAFFGQGTRLTVV.

J is TRBJ1-5 and V is TRBV21-1; the table gives TRBD1 as D, unverified against the DNA. TRBV21-1 is shown as a pseudogene. The CDR3 sequence is 14 residues long. The DNA for the CDR3 is TGTGCCAGCAGCAAAAGCAGGGGGAATCAGCCCCAGCATTTT. Translated: CASSKSRGNQPQHF.

This chain connects TRBV5-4 to TRBJ2-1; TRBD1 matches at 7 bases. V dropped 4 bases and J dropped 3; count of bases not matched to a gene: 10. Germline V lookup: CDR1 SGHNT, CDR2 YYREEE (reference sequence). This CDR3 comprises 16 residues. For the CDR3, the DNA is TGTGCCAGCAGCCCAGAAAGGACAGGCGGCTACAATGAGCAGTTCTTC. This translates into CASSPERTGGYNEQFF.